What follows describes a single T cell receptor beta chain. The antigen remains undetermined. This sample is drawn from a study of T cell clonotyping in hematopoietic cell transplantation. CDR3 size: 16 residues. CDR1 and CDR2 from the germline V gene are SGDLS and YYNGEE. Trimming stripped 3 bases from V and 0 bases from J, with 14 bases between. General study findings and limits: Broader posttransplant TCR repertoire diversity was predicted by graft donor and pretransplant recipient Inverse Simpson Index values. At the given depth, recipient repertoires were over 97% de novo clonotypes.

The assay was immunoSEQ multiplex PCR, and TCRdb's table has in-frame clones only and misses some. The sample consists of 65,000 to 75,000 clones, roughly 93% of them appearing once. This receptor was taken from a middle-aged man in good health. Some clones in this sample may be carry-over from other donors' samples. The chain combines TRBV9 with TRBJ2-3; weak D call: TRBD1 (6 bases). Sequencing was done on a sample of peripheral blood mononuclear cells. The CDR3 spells CASSAGVARSTDTQYF. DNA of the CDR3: TGTGCCAGCAGCGCAGGGGTAGCGCGTAGCACAGATACGCAGTATTTT.